This entry lists 25 T cell receptor beta chains sequenced from one sample in a study of human T cells and chemical hapten exposure. MiXCR, run by TCRdb on the RACE reads, gives a single entry per CDR3 protein. The data show tens of thousands of distinct CDR3 sequences, 9.5% to 15% seen once. The time point here: pre-sensitization, week 0. As for treatment: therapeutic diphenylcyclopropenone sensitization with weekly scalp DPC. The sequenced sample was whole blood, obtained in connection with sensitization to the hapten diphenylcyclopropenone (DPC). These receptor sequences come from a woman aged 25-40 years with alopecia areata. Some clones in this sample may be carry-over from other donors' samples.

This clonotype was picked up many times. V and J are TRBV20-1 and TRBJ1-3; 11 bases are shared with TRBD1. The CDR3 totals 14 residues. V dropped 6 bases and J dropped 2; count of bases not matched to a gene: 3. Per the germline V gene, CDR1 is DFQATT and CDR2 is SNEGSKA (reference sequence). The CDR3 DNA reads TGCAGTGCGGACAGGGGGCAGACTGGAAACACCATATATTTT. Translation: CSADRGQTGNTIYF.

The V gene is TRBV11-1, the J gene TRBJ1-6; no reliable D call. From germline, CDR1 is SGHAT and CDR2 FQDESV (reference sequence). The CDR3 covers 14 residues. Trimming removed 1 base from V and 8 bases from J, with 9 bases in between. The CDR3, as DNA: TGTGCCAGCAGCTTAGGACCTACCGATTCACCCCTCCACTTT. Translated: CASSLGPTDSPLHF.

V usage is TRBV28 and J usage is TRBJ1-1; 8 bases line up with TRBD1. The CDR3 contains 16 residues. CDR1 is MDHEN and CDR2 is SYDVKM in the germline V gene. Germline trimming cut 5 bases from V and 0 bases from J; bases unmatched to any gene: 8. CDR3 amino acids: CASSRGTGYLNTEAFF. CDR3 DNA: TGTGCCAGCAGTCGCGGGACAGGATATCTGAACACTGAAGCTTTCTTT.

This clonotype was observed many times. The chain carries TRBV6-2 or TRBV6-3 and TRBJ2-7, with D possibly being TRBD2 (5 bases). The CDR3 sequence is 13 residues long. Trimming took off 2 bases at V and 5 bases at J, with 10 bases between the two ends. Per germline, CDR1 MNHEY and CDR2 SVGEGT. The CDR3 sequence: CASSYRETNEQYF. DNA of the CDR3: TGTGCCAGCAGTTACCGGGAAACTAACGAGCAGTACTTC.

Many counts were recorded for this clonotype. This chain links TRBV30 with TRBJ1-1; no definite D call. Between the trimmed V and J ends, which lost 1 base and 7 bases, there was a span of 7 bases. Germline CDR1 is GTSNPN and CDR2 is SVGIG (reference sequence). This CDR3 is 11 amino acids long. CDR3 protein: CAWSGRREAFF. The CDR3 DNA is TGTGCCTGGAGTGGTCGGCGTGAAGCTTTCTTT.

V usage is TRBV19 and J usage is TRBJ1-6; D is unclear. Germline CDR1 reads LNHDA; CDR2 reads SQIVND (reference sequence). The CDR3 is 17 residues long. V shed 4 bases and J shed 10 bases, with 23 bases lying between them. The CDR3 reads CASSNWPARLRHSPLHF. CDR3 nucleotide sequence: TGTGCCAGTAGTAACTGGCCAGCCCGCCTAAGGCACTCACCCCTCCACTTT.

The gene calls are TRBV12-3 or TRBV12-4 and TRBJ2-7; TRBD2 matches at 7 bases. This CDR3 comprises 10 residues. V shed 9 bases and J 5 bases; nucleotides not matched to a gene: 1. The CDR3 spells CASRGDEQYF. The CDR3 DNA follows: TGTGCCAGTCGGGGGGACGAGCAGTACTTC.

This chain connects TRBV28 to TRBJ2-1, with a weak D call TRBD2 (6 bases). The germline CDR1 and CDR2 sequences are MDHEN and SYDVKM. There are 17 residues in the CDR3. The ends were cut back, 4 bases at V and 3 bases at J, with 19 bases in the middle. CDR3 sequence reads: CASSSLASTGLYNEQFF. CDR3 sequence (DNA): TGTGCCAGCAGTTCCCTGGCTAGCACGGGACTCTACAATGAGCAGTTCTTC.

The sample holds many counts of this clonotype. The V call is TRBV29-1, the J call TRBJ2-7; D remains unclear. V lost 4 bases and J lost 2, with 9 bases in between. Germline values: CDR1 SQVTM, CDR2 ANQGSEA. This CDR3 is 12 amino acids long. The CDR3 DNA reads TGCAGCGTTGTCGCCGACACCTACGAGCAGTACTTC. Translated, it gives CSVVADTYEQYF.

This clonotype has ten or more counts. The CDR3 DNA sequence: TGCAGTGCTGGGGGGGCGGCGGGAAGCACAGATACGCAGTATTTT. It codes for CSAGGAAGSTDTQYF. The chain uses TRBV20-1 and TRBJ2-3, with D possibly being TRBD2 (7 bases). The CDR3 contains 15 residues. Trimming took off 5 bases at V and 0 bases at J, with 15 bases between the two ends. CDR1 DFQATT and CDR2 SNEGSKA come from the germline V gene (reference sequence).

The table lists this clonotype with many counts. This chain joins TRBV7-3 and TRBJ1-2, with D perhaps TRBD1 (6 bases). The germline V gene encodes CDR1 SGHTA and CDR2 FQGTGA. The germline V and J ends were trimmed by 0 bases and 9 bases, with 11 bases remaining between them. The CDR3 spans 13 residues. The CDR3 DNA follows: TGTGCCAGCAGCTTAACGTGGGGGCCGCGCTACACCTTC. Residues: CASSLTWGPRYTF. The full variable domain, rest sourced from reference TRBV7-3 and TRBJ1-2, is GAGVSQTPSNKVTEKGKYVELRCDPISGHTALYWYRQSLGQGPEFLIYFQGTGAADDSGLPNDRFFAVRPEGSVSTLKIQRTERGDSAVYLCASSLTWGPRYTFGSGTRLTVV.

This clonotype was counted a few times. The chain has TRBV28 and TRBJ2-7; no definite D call. The ends were cut back, 8 bases at V and 3 bases at J, with 5 bases in the middle. Germline assignment: CDR1 MDHEN and CDR2 SYDVKM. CDR3 length: 10 amino acids. The chain's CDR3 is CASADYEQYF. The CDR3 nucleotides read TGTGCCAGCGCCGACTACGAGCAGTACTTC. The whole variable domain, filled in from reference TRBV28 and TRBJ2-7, reads DVKVTQSSRYLVKRTGEKVFLECVQDMDHENMFWYRQDPGLGLRLIYFSYDVKMKEKGDIPEGYSVSREKKERFSLILESASTNQTSMYLCASADYEQYFGPGTRLTVT.

This clonotype has a handful of counts. For the CDR3, the DNA is TGTGCCAGCAGTGATGTGGAGACCCAGTACTTC. Residues: CASSDVETQYF. The chain is built from TRBV2 and TRBJ2-5; D not resolved. The V gene's germline CDR1 is SNHLY and CDR2 FYNNEI. The CDR3 runs to 11 residues. Trimming took off 3 bases at V and 5 bases at J, with 4 bases between the two ends.

This clonotype appeared a few times. This chain links TRBV4-3 with TRBJ2-3; 8 bases line up with TRBD2. From germline, CDR1 is LGHNA and CDR2 YSLEER. The trim removed 1 base at V and 2 bases at J, leaving 5 bases unmatched. This CDR3 is built from 16 residues. The CDR3 is CASSQVAREDTDTQYF. CDR3 DNA sequence: TGCGCCAGCAGCCAAGTGGCGCGGGAGGACACAGATACGCAGTATTTT.

This clonotype was counted at least ten times. V is TRBV18 and J is TRBJ2-3; 8 nucleotides agree with TRBD1. The V and J ends lost 4 bases and 6 bases, in that order; junction bases with no gene match: 9. The germline V gene encodes CDR1 KGHSH and CDR2 LQKENI. CDR3 length equals 15 residues. CDR3 DNA: TGTGCCAGCTCACGAACGACAGGGGCGCGGGATACGCAGTATTTT. It is translated as CASSRTTGARDTQYF. The whole variable domain, filled in from reference TRBV18 and TRBJ2-3, reads NAGVMQNPRHLVRRRGQEARLRCSPMKGHSHVYWYRQLPEEGLKFMVYLQKENIIDESGMPKERFSAEFPKEGPSILRIQQVVRGDSAAYFCASSRTTGARDTQYFGPGTRLTVL.

This clonotype was picked up many times. This chain links TRBV5-1 with TRBJ2-3; perhaps TRBD2 as D (6 bases). The CDR3 loop spans 16 amino acids. Germline-derived CDR1 and CDR2 are SGHRS and YFSETQ. V gave up 4 bases and J gave up 1 base, with 16 bases separating them. CDR3 in amino acids: CASSPSLGGGTDTQYF. Written as DNA, the CDR3 is TGCGCCAGCAGCCCGTCCCTGGGGGGAGGCACAGATACGCAGTATTTT.

The chain combines TRBV28 with TRBJ2-5; a possible D gene is TRBD2 (5 bases). V gave up 5 bases and J gave up 5 bases, with 18 bases separating them. CDR1 is MDHEN, CDR2 SYDVKM, per germline. This CDR3 is 15 amino acids long. The CDR3 here is CASSEAGSPNETQYF. The CDR3 DNA follows: TGTGCCAGCAGTGAGGCGGGCTCCCCAAATGAGACCCAGTACTTC.

V and J are TRBV5-1 and TRBJ2-3; TRBD2 matches at 9 bases. The germline CDR1 and CDR2 sequences are SGHRS and YFSETQ. Germline trimming cut 4 bases from V and 1 base from J; bases unmatched to any gene: 7. The CDR3 totals 16 residues. DNA of the CDR3: TGCGCCAGCAGCGAGATAGCGGGAGTTGGCACAGATACGCAGTATTTT. Protein sequence: CASSEIAGVGTDTQYF.

This clonotype was seen ten or more times. The chain joins TRBV6-6 to TRBJ2-7; TRBD1 matches 7 bases. Per the germline V gene, CDR1 is MNHNY and CDR2 is SVGAGI (reference sequence). This CDR3 is built from 14 residues. The junction had 9 bases not matched to a gene; V was cut back by 6 bases and J by 4 bases. CDR3 bases: TGTGCCAGCAGGACAGGGAACGGGAAGTACGAGCAGTACTTC. Protein: CASRTGNGKYEQYF.

Ten or more counts support this clonotype. The chain joins TRBV18 to TRBJ2-3; 8 positions agree with TRBD2. From germline, CDR1 is KGHSH and CDR2 LQKENI. The V and J ends lost 4 bases and 7 bases, in that order; junction bases with no gene match: 7. CDR3 size: 14 residues. The CDR3 coding sequence is TGTGCCAGCTCACGACGGGAGGGCGGAAATACGCAGTATTTT. This gives the protein CASSRREGGNTQYF. Variable domain in full (rest from reference TRBV18 and TRBJ2-3): NAGVMQNPRHLVRRRGQEARLRCSPMKGHSHVYWYRQLPEEGLKFMVYLQKENIIDESGMPKERFSAEFPKEGPSILRIQQVVRGDSAAYFCASSRREGGNTQYFGPGTRLTVL.

At least ten counts were recorded for this clonotype. The gene calls are TRBV11-2 and TRBJ2-2, with D possibly TRBD1 on 6 matching bases. This CDR3 contains 13 residues. V lost 5 bases, J lost 6 bases, and 10 bases lay in between. CDR1 and CDR2 from the germline V gene are SGHAT and FQNNGV. The CDR3 sequence: CASSPRQAGELFF. For the CDR3, the DNA is TGTGCCAGCAGCCCAAGACAGGCCGGGGAGCTGTTTTTT.

The table lists this clonotype with a few counts. V usage is TRBV28 and J usage is TRBJ1-5; 9 bases map to TRBD1. The CDR3 loop spans 16 amino acids. V trimming: 4 bases; J trimming: 1 base; junction bases outside the gene matches: 5. Germline V gene lookup returns CDR1 MDHEN and CDR2 SYDVKM. The CDR3 DNA is TGTGCCAGCAGTTCGGTGGACAGGGGCAGCAATCAGCCCCAGCATTTT. Encoded protein: CASSSVDRGSNQPQHF.

This clonotype occurred many times. This chain connects TRBV29-1 to TRBJ1-4; D is unresolved. V lost 4 bases and J 6 bases, leaving 3 bases between the germline ends. The V gene's germline CDR1 is SQVTM and CDR2 ANQGSEA. The CDR3 runs 10 residues. The CDR3 sequence: CSVGDEKLFF. The CDR3 bases are TGCAGCGTTGGCGATGAAAAACTGTTTTTT.

This clonotype was observed a handful of times. The CDR3 spells CSAREGTGFNEQFF. CDR3 nucleotides: TGCAGTGCTAGAGAAGGGACAGGCTTCAATGAGCAGTTCTTC. This chain joins TRBV20-1 and TRBJ2-1, with 8 positions matching TRBD1. The CDR3 is made up of 14 amino acids. Germline V gene lookup returns CDR1 DFQATT and CDR2 SNEGSKA (reference sequence). V lost 0 bases and J lost 6; bases outside the gene matches: 4.

Note on this clonotype: A much more abundant neighbour one base away suggests this may be a read error. The chain couples TRBV9 to TRBJ2-7, with D possibly being TRBD2 (6 bases). The CDR3 is made up of 11 amino acids. Germline CDR1 and CDR2: SGDLS and YYNGEE. CDR3 loop: CVSSRGYEQYF. Here the CDR3 DNA reads TGTGTCAGCAGTCGGGGGTACGAGCAGTACTTC.